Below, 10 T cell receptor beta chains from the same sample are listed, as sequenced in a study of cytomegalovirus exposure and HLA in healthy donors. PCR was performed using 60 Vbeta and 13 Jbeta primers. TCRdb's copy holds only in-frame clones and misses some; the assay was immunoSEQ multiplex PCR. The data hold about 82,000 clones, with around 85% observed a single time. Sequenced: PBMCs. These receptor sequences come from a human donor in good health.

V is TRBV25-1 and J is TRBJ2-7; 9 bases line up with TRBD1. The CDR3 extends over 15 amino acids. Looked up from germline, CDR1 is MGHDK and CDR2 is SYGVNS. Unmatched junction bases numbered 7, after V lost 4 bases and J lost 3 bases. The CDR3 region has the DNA TGTGCCAGCAGTGTCTACGGGACAGGGAGCTACGAGCAGTACTTC. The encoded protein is CASSVYGTGSYEQYF.

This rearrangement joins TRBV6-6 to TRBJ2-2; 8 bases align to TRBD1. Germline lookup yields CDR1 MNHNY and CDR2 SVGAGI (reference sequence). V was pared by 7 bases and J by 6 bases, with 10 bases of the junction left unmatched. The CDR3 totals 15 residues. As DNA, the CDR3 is TGTGCCAGCAACTCTGCCAGGGGGCGGGCCGGGGAGCTGTTTTTT. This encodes CASNSARGRAGELFF.

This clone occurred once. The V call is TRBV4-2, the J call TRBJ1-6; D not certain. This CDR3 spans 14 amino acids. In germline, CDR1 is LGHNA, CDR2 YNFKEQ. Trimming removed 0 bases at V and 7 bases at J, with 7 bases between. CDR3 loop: CASSQELTNSPLHF. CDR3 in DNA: TGTGCCAGCAGCCAAGAACTGACAAATTCACCCCTCCACTTT.

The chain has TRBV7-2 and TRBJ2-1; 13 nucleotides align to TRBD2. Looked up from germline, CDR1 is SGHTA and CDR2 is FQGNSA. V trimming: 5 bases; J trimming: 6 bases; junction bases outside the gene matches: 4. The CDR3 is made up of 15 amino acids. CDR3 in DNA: TGTGCCAGCAGCCAAACTAGCGGGGGGGCCAATGAGCAGTTCTTC. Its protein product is CASSQTSGGANEQFF.

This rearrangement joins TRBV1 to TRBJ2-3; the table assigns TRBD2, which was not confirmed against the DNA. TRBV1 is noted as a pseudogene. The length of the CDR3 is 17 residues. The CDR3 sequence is CTSGQDRLVSSTDTQYF. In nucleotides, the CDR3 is TGCACCAGCGGCCAAGATCGACTAGTGTCAAGCACAGATACGCAGTATTTT.

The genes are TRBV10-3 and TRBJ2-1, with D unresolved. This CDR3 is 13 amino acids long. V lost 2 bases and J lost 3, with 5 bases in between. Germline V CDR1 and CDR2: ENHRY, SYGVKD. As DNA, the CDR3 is TGTGCCATCAGTGAGACGGTCTACAATGAGCAGTTCTTC. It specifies CAISETVYNEQFF.

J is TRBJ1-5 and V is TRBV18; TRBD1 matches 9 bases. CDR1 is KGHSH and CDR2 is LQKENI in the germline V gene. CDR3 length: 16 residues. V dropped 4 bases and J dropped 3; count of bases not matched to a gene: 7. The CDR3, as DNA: TGTGCCAGCTCACTAACAGGGGGCCGGGACAATCAGCCCCAGCATTTT. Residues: CASSLTGGRDNQPQHF. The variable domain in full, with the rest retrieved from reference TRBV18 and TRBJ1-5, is NAGVMQNPRHLVRRRGQEARLRCSPMKGHSHVYWYRQLPEEGLKFMVYLQKENIIDESGMPKERFSAEFPKEGPSILRIQQVVRGDSAAYFCASSLTGGRDNQPQHFGDGTRLSIL.

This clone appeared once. The CDR3 spells CASSRTGYEKLFF. CDR3 sequence (DNA): TGTGCCAGCAGCCGGACAGGGTACGAAAAACTGTTTTTT. V is TRBV7-9 and J is TRBJ1-4; 8 bases line up with TRBD1. This CDR3 spans 13 amino acids. Losses at the gene ends were 5 bases for V and 8 bases for J; bases not matched to a gene: 4. Germline values: CDR1 SEHNR, CDR2 FQNEAQ (reference sequence).

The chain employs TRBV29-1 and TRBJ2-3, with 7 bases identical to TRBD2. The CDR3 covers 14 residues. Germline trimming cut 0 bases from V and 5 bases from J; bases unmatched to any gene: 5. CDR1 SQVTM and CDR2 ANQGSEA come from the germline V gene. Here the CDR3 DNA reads TGCAGCGTTGAAGATCGGGGGAGGGGAGATACGCAGTATTTT. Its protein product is CSVEDRGRGDTQYF.

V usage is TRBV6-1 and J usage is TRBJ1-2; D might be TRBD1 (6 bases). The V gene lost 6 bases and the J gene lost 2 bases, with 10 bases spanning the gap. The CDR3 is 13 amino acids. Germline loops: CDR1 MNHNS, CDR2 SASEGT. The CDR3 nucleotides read TGTGCCAGCAGGGGCACAGGGAACTATGGCTACACCTTC. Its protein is CASRGTGNYGYTF.